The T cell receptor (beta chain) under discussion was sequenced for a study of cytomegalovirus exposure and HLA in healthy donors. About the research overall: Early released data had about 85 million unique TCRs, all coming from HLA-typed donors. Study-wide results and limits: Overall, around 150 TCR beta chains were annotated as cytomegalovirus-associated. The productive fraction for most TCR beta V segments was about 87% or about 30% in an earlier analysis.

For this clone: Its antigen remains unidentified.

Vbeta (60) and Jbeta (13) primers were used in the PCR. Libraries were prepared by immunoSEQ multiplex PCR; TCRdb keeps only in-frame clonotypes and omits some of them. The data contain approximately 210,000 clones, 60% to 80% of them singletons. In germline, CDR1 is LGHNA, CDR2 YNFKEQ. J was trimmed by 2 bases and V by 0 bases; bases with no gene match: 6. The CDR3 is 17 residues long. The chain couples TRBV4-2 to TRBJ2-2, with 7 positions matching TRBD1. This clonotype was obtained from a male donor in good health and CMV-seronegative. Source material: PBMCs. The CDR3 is CASSQDPGTANTGELFF. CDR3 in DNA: TGTGCCAGCAGCCAAGACCCTGGGACAGCCAACACCGGGGAGCTGTTTTTT.